These 5 T cell receptor beta chains were sequenced from one sample in a study of T cell responses to AZD1222 COVID-19 vaccine. Clones were read by immunoSEQ multiplex PCR, and TCRdb kept only the in-frame ones, dropping some. Among 130,000 or so clones, around 93% were seen once, and the ten largest hold about 1.1%. The material sequenced was peripheral blood, taken on day 0 of AZD1222 vaccination. Source of these receptors: an adult in good health.

This clone was seen once. This chain uses TRBV28 with TRBJ1-2; D remains unclear. This CDR3 comprises 15 residues. Germline lookup yields CDR1 MDHEN and CDR2 SYDVKM. Trimming took 7 bases from V and 2 from J, leaving 17 bases between them. CDR3 residues: CASIPKGGRNYGYTF. CDR3 DNA sequence: TGTGCCAGCATCCCAAAGGGCGGCCGAAACTATGGCTACACCTTC.

This chain connects TRBV6-5 to TRBJ2-3; D not certain. Per germline, CDR1 MNHEY and CDR2 SVGAGI. The V gene lost 2 bases and the J gene lost 5 bases, with 2 bases spanning the gap. CDR3 length: 11 amino acids. In nucleotides, the CDR3 is TGTGCCAGCAGTTACGGAGATACGCAGTATTTT. Translation gives CASSYGDTQYF.

The rearrangement joins TRBV2 to TRBJ2-7; 10 nucleotides agree with TRBD2. Germline V lookup: CDR1 SNHLY, CDR2 FYNNEI. This CDR3 comprises 14 residues. After removal of 6 bases from V and 7 bases from J, the junction contained 9 bases not matched to a gene. The CDR3 region is CASRASGSPWEQYF. As DNA, the CDR3 is TGTGCCAGCAGGGCTAGCGGGAGTCCCTGGGAGCAGTACTTC.

This clone has only one observation. The chain is built from TRBV18 and TRBJ2-1; 12 bases map to TRBD1. CDR1 is KGHSH and CDR2 is LQKENI in the germline V gene. V trimming: 5 bases; J trimming: 5 bases; junction bases outside the gene matches: 4. The CDR3 consists of 15 residues. CDR3: CASSGGTGGNNEQFF. Written as DNA, the CDR3 is TGTGCCAGCTCAGGGGGGACAGGGGGCAACAATGAGCAGTTCTTC.

This chain connects TRBV2 to TRBJ2-7, with TRBD1 as a possible D gene (6 bases). CDR3 size: 14 residues. Germline CDR1 SNHLY, CDR2 FYNNEI. The germline V and J ends were trimmed by 7 bases and 0 bases, with 13 bases remaining between them. The CDR3 DNA reads TGTGCCAGCAAGATGACAGGTAGCTCCTACGAGCAGTACTTC. Its protein product is CASKMTGSSYEQYF.